The 18 T cell receptor beta chains below all came from one sample that was sequenced in a study of blood T cell repertoires in COVID-19. Generated by immunoSEQ multiplex PCR, the TCRdb table keeps only in-frame clones and is missing some. The sample has about 150,000 clones, approximately 83% seen once. Sequencing was carried out using peripheral blood. These receptors were collected from an older woman with COVID-19, enrolled during active disease.

This CDR3 reads CAISRGTPEGEQFF. In DNA form, the CDR3 reads TGTGCCATCTCGCGGGGGACACCTGAGGGTGAGCAGTTCTTC. The rearrangement links TRBV10-3 to TRBJ2-1, with TRBD2 as a possible D gene (7 bases). Trimming removed 8 bases at V and 9 bases at J, with 20 bases between. This CDR3 comprises 14 residues. From germline, CDR1 is ENHRY and CDR2 SYGVKD.

V usage is TRBV2 and J usage is TRBJ1-4; D is perhaps TRBD1 (6 bases). The CDR3 has 12 residues. Looked up from germline, CDR1 is SNHLY and CDR2 is FYNNEI. Trimming removed 3 bases from V and 13 bases from J, with 12 bases in between. CDR3 protein: CASSEDSFTLFF. The CDR3 nucleotides read TGTGCCAGCAGTGAGGACAGTTTCACACTGTTTTTT.

The chain joins TRBV7-9 to TRBJ2-2; the D gene is possibly TRBD1 (7 bases). Deletions cut 2 bases from V and 4 bases from J, with 14 bases between. Germline CDR1 and CDR2: SEHNR and FQNEAQ (reference sequence). The CDR3 runs to 16 residues. The CDR3 DNA sequence: TGTGCCAGCAGCTTACAGGGGGGTCTAGTCACCGGGGAGCTGTTTTTT. This gives the protein CASSLQGGLVTGELFF. The whole variable domain, filled in from reference TRBV7-9 and TRBJ2-2, reads DTGVSQNPRHKITKRGQNVTFRCDPISEHNRLYWYRQTLGQGPEFLTYFQNEAQLEKSRLLSDRFSAERPKGSFSTLEIQRTEQGDSAMYLCASSLQGGLVTGELFFGEGSRLTVL.

As concerns this clone: Mismatch with germline at one junction end may stem from a read error. This sequence joins TRBV7-2 and TRBJ1-4; no clear D. CDR3 length: 13 residues. CDR1 and CDR2 (germline): SGHTA, FQGNSA. This CDR3 reads CASTLGANEKLFF. CDR3 DNA sequence: TGTGCCAGCACCTTAGGAGCTAATGAAAAACTGTTTTTT.

The genes are TRBV9 and TRBJ2-3; TRBD2 agrees at 13 bases. The CDR3 extends over 20 amino acids. Per germline, CDR1 SGDLS and CDR2 YYNGEE. V lost 0 bases to trimming and J lost 0 bases; unmatched junction nucleotides: 10. The CDR3 region is CASSVGLAGGFPTSTDTQYF. CDR3 DNA: TGTGCCAGCAGCGTAGGACTAGCGGGGGGATTCCCGACTAGCACAGATACGCAGTATTTT.

The V call is TRBV5-6, the J call TRBJ1-1, with unresolved D. CDR3 length: 15 amino acids. V lost 2 bases, J lost 1 base, and 12 bases lay in between. CDR1 is SGHDT and CDR2 is YYEEEE in the germline V gene. The CDR3 region is CASSFVTNRNTEAFF. CDR3 nucleotides: TGTGCCAGCAGCTTTGTCACAAACCGGAACACTGAAGCTTTCTTT.

This rearrangement joins TRBV9 to TRBJ1-2; tentatively, D is TRBD1 (6 bases). The CDR3 is made up of 16 amino acids. The ends were cut back, 0 bases at V and 3 bases at J, with 15 bases in the middle. Germline V gene sequence: CDR1 SGDLS, CDR2 YYNGEE. CDR3 loop: CASSVVPGGAHYGYTF. The CDR3, as DNA: TGTGCCAGCAGCGTAGTTCCGGGGGGCGCGCACTATGGCTACACCTTC.

This clone was counted ten times or more. The V gene is TRBV2, the J gene TRBJ1-5, with 12 bases lining up with TRBD1. Germline V gene data show CDR1 as SNHLY and CDR2 as FYNNEI. V was clipped by 6 bases and J by 6 bases; unmatched bases: 3. The CDR3 spans 14 residues. The CDR3 loop is CASSGTGGFQPQHF. As DNA, the CDR3 is TGTGCCAGCAGCGGGACAGGGGGCTTTCAGCCCCAGCATTTT. Drawing the rest from reference TRBV2 and TRBJ1-5, the complete variable domain is EPEVTQTPSHQVTQMGQEVILRCVPISNHLYFYWYRQILGQKVEFLVSFYNNEISEKSEIFDDQFSVERPDGSNFTLKIRSTKLEDSAMYFCASSGTGGFQPQHFGDGTRLSIL.

This clone was picked up a small number of times. The chain is built from TRBV5-4 and TRBJ2-2; 9 bases are a match to TRBD1. The CDR3 is made up of 16 amino acids. J was trimmed by 5 bases and V by 4 bases; bases with no gene match: 9. Germline V gene data show CDR1 as SGHNT and CDR2 as YYREEE (reference sequence). CDR3 in amino acids: CASSGGDRGRTGELFF. The CDR3 nucleotides read TGTGCCAGCAGCGGGGGAGACAGGGGGAGGACCGGGGAGCTGTTTTTT.

The V call is TRBV29-1, the J call TRBJ1-2; no clear D gene. Looked up from germline, CDR1 is SQVTM and CDR2 is ANQGSEA. The CDR3 length is 12 residues. V dropped 3 bases and J dropped 4 bases, with 9 bases sitting between them. CDR3 loop: CSVDSRSYGYTF. The CDR3 DNA reads as TGCAGCGTTGATTCGCGGTCCTATGGCTACACCTTC.

The V and J genes are TRBV11-2 and TRBJ2-1; 12 bases are a match to TRBD2. CDR1 SGHAT and CDR2 FQNNGV come from the germline V gene. J was trimmed by 0 bases and V by 10 bases; bases with no gene match: 13. This CDR3 contains 18 residues. The CDR3 loop is CATFGLAGFDSSYNEQFF. The CDR3 bases are TGTGCCACATTCGGACTAGCGGGGTTCGACAGCTCCTACAATGAGCAGTTCTTC.

The V call is TRBV19, the J call TRBJ1-3, with 7 bases matching TRBD1. This CDR3 is built from 18 residues. With V trimmed by 5 bases and J by 3 bases, 16 bases remained unmatched. Germline loops: CDR1 LNHDA, CDR2 SQIVND (reference sequence). The CDR3 spells CASSFPKPRGLFGNTIYF. The CDR3 DNA is TGTGCCAGTAGTTTCCCAAAACCGAGGGGGCTATTTGGAAACACCATATATTTT. The entire variable domain, with the rest obtained from reference TRBV19 and TRBJ1-3, is as follows: DGGITQSPKYLFRKEGQNVTLSCEQNLNHDAMYWYRQDPGQGLRLIYYSQIVNDFQKGDIAEGYSVSREKKESFPLTVTSAQKNPTAFYLCASSFPKPRGLFGNTIYFGEGSWLTVV.

J is TRBJ2-3 and V is TRBV19; 9 bases match TRBD1. In germline, CDR1 is LNHDA, CDR2 SQIVND (reference sequence). This CDR3 spans 17 amino acids. J gave up 3 bases and V 7 bases, and 14 bases lay outside the gene matches. In DNA form, the CDR3 reads TGTGCCAGTAATCGTAGGGGGACAGGGAGTGCAACAGATACGCAGTATTTT. It codes for CASNRRGTGSATDTQYF.

This clone has more than one count but fewer than ten. This chain uses TRBV4-1 with TRBJ1-1; D is possibly TRBD1 (5 bases). Germline V CDR1 and CDR2: MGHRA, YSYEKL. V lost 0 bases, J lost 4 bases, and 15 bases lay in between. The CDR3 is 16 residues long. CDR3 nucleotides: TGCGCCAGCAGCCAAGAGGCCTACAGGCCGGCCACTGAAGCTTTCTTT. This encodes CASSQEAYRPATEAFF.

This chain uses TRBV4-2 with TRBJ2-7; 8 positions agree with TRBD1. The germline V gene has CDR1 LGHNA and CDR2 YNFKEQ. The CDR3 runs to 18 residues. Trimming removed 0 bases from V and 3 bases from J; junction bases left unmatched: 13. The CDR3, as DNA: TGTGCCAGCAGCCAAGACTCCCCACGACAGGGGCCCGACTACGAGCAGTACTTC. Encoded protein: CASSQDSPRQGPDYEQYF.

The chain joins TRBV15 to TRBJ1-2; D possibly corresponds to TRBD1 (6 bases). The CDR3 totals 15 residues. Germline CDR1 LNHNV, CDR2 YYDKDF (reference sequence). The V and J ends lost 4 bases and 0 bases respectively, with 12 bases between them. Written as DNA, the CDR3 is TGTGCCACCAGCATTGACAGGTACCCTAACTATGGCTACACCTTC. It yields the protein CATSIDRYPNYGYTF.

V gene TRBV5-1 combines with J gene TRBJ2-5; the match to TRBD2 covers 10 bases. Per the germline V gene, CDR1 is SGHRS and CDR2 is YFSETQ. Germline trimming cut 5 bases from V and 8 bases from J; bases unmatched to any gene: 15. There are 16 residues in the CDR3. CDR3 sequence reads: CASRPVASGGLDTQYF. The DNA of the CDR3 is TGCGCCAGCAGACCGGTGGCTAGCGGGGGCTTGGACACCCAGTACTTC.

CDR3 nucleotide sequence: TGTGCCAGCAGCCCTCCGAACAGCATAGGGGAGCTGTTTTTT. This encodes CASSPPNSIGELFF. The chain uses TRBV9 and TRBJ2-2; D remains unclear. The CDR3 covers 14 residues. V was shortened by 4 bases and J by 8 bases, with 15 bases between the two germline ends. Germline CDR1 and CDR2: SGDLS and YYNGEE.